The count of the clone carrying this TCR beta chain is one. Its antigen is currently unknown. This entry comes from a study of PD-1 blockade in classical Hodgkin lymphoma. Time point described: cycle 4 day 1 (C4D1), after more than 5 weeks of nivolumab. Every single patient, without exception, relapsed after autologous stem cell transplantation, and brentuximab vedotin exposure varied. Magnetic negative selection of thawed PBMCs was the method by which CD4+ T cells were purified. Study-wide points: Prior therapy or disease activity may underlie the repertoire differences, whose causes remain undefined. It was reported that newly diagnosed patients had less baseline TCR diversity than healthy donors. Patients excluded were those beginning nivolumab under 1 year after ASCT. At C4D1, TCR diversity had climbed significantly for CD4+ cells, though not for CD8+ cells.

Profiling relied on immunoSEQ multiplex PCR, and the TCRdb table lists in-frame clones only, not all of them. The data contain fewer than 13,000 clones, 80% to 85% of them singletons. CDR3 size: 16 residues. V lost 4 bases to trimming and J lost 9 bases; unmatched junction nucleotides: 14. Looked up from germline, CDR1 is MGHDK and CDR2 is SYGVNS. The material was CD4+ T cells from blood, obtained before the fourth cycle of nivolumab. The TCR was taken from a human donor with classical Hodgkin lymphoma. The chain combines TRBV25-1 with TRBJ2-1; 8 bases map to TRBD2. CDR3 residues: CASSALGAGVSGEQFF. CDR3 nucleotides: TGTGCCAGCAGTGCACTGGGAGCGGGAGTCTCGGGTGAGCAGTTCTTC.